This entry lists 3 T cell receptor beta chains sequenced from one sample in a study of radiotherapy plus CTLA-4 blockade in lung cancer. Here immunoSEQ multiplex PCR was the method, and the copy in TCRdb shows in-frame clones only, minus some. Altogether 81,000 or so clones are present, approximately 82% being singletons, with the ten largest covering about 14%. The sample here was peripheral blood, taken from a patient treated with radiotherapy plus ipilimumab. These receptors all come from a human donor with non-small cell lung cancer that progressed on radiotherapy plus ipilimumab.

This clone occurred once. For the CDR3, the DNA is TGCGCCAGCAGCTTGGGGACTAGCGGGAAGGGTGAGCAGTTCTTC. It codes for CASSLGTSGKGEQFF. V usage is TRBV5-1 and J usage is TRBJ2-1; TRBD2 aligns across 12 bases. CDR1 SGHRS and CDR2 YFSETQ come from the germline V gene. This CDR3 has 15 amino acids. The V and J ends lost 0 bases and 9 bases, in that order; junction bases with no gene match: 4.

This clone is termed medium-sized. This chain links TRBV27 with TRBJ1-2; 9 positions agree with TRBD1. CDR1 MNHEY and CDR2 SMNVEV come from the germline V gene (reference sequence). This CDR3 has 12 residues. For the CDR3, the DNA is TGTGCTACAGGGGGCCTTAACTATGGCTACACCTTC. Its translation: CATGGLNYGYTF.

This chain uses TRBV4-3 with TRBJ2-3, with D hard to call. The CDR3 has 14 amino acids. Per the germline V gene, CDR1 is LGHNA and CDR2 is YSLEER. Trimming stripped 6 bases from V and 5 bases from J, with 15 bases between. CDR3 protein: CASRRSTSLDTQYF. Written as DNA, the CDR3 is TGCGCCAGCAGACGAAGTACATCATTAGATACGCAGTATTTT.